The 27 T cell receptor beta chains below come from one sample, sequenced in a study of blood T cell repertoires in COVID-19. The table came from immunoSEQ multiplex PCR; TCRdb's copy has only in-frame clones and leaves some out. This table holds a few hundred thousand clones, roughly 88% found once. Specimen: PBMCs or T cells enriched from blood (not recorded which). The origin of the receptors is a woman aged 40 to 49 who had recovered from COVID-19.

V gene TRBV7-2 combines with J gene TRBJ1-4; TRBD1 matches 8 bases. This CDR3 comprises 16 residues. The V segment lost 2 bases and the J segment 8 bases; nucleotides outside the gene matches: 10. Germline CDR1 is SGHTA and CDR2 is FQGNSA. The CDR3 DNA is TGTGCCAGCAGCTTAACCGGACAGGGAGTAGGAGAAAAACTGTTTTTT. Translation: CASSLTGQGVGEKLFF. Full variable domain (rest looked up from reference TRBV7-2 and TRBJ1-4): GAGVSQSPSNKVTEKGKDVELRCDPISGHTALYWYRQSLGQGLEFLIYFQGNSAPDKSGLPSDRFSAERTGGSVSTLTIQRTQQEDSAVYLCASSLTGQGVGEKLFFGSGTQLSVL.

The chain joins TRBV2 to TRBJ2-1; TRBD2 matches 7 bases. J lost 9 bases, V lost 4 bases, and 9 bases had no gene match. Per the germline V gene, CDR1 is SNHLY and CDR2 is FYNNEI. The CDR3 length is 14 residues. The CDR3 DNA reads TGTGCCAGCAGTGGGCCTAGCGGCAGGCCTGAGCAGTTCTTC. Encoded protein: CASSGPSGRPEQFF.

The rearrangement joins TRBV7-2 to TRBJ2-2, with 8 bases fitting TRBD2. CDR1 is SGHTA and CDR2 is FQGNSA in the germline V gene. With V trimmed by 0 bases and J by 2 bases, 5 bases remained unmatched. The CDR3 has 17 amino acids. CDR3 protein: CASSLAGSGINTGELFF. CDR3 DNA sequence: TGTGCCAGCAGCTTAGCGGGTAGCGGGATCAACACCGGGGAGCTGTTTTTT. Full variable domain (missing parts from reference TRBV7-2 and TRBJ2-2): GAGVSQSPSNKVTEKGKDVELRCDPISGHTALYWYRQSLGQGLEFLIYFQGNSAPDKSGLPSDRFSAERTGGSVSTLTIQRTQQEDSAVYLCASSLAGSGINTGELFFGEGSRLTVL.

This chain links TRBV7-9 with TRBJ2-1, with D perhaps TRBD2 (7 bases). In germline, CDR1 is SEHNR, CDR2 FQNEAQ (reference sequence). Trimming pared 1 base from V and 8 bases from J, leaving 15 bases between. The CDR3 totals 15 residues. Here the CDR3 reads CASSLEVRGGDEQFF. Here the CDR3 DNA reads TGTGCCAGCAGCTTAGAGGTTAGGGGGGGCGATGAGCAGTTCTTC.

This chain links TRBV5-5 with TRBJ2-7; D unclear. CDR3 length: 14 amino acids. Deletions cut 0 bases from V and 3 bases from J, with 10 bases between. Looked up from germline, CDR1 is SGHKS and CDR2 is YYEKEE (reference sequence). In nucleotides, the CDR3 is TGTGCCAGCAGCTTGGGGCAAGTCCTCTACGAGCAGTACTTC. It is translated as CASSLGQVLYEQYF.

The V gene is TRBV29-1, the J gene TRBJ1-1, with D possibly TRBD1 on 5 matching bases. The length of the CDR3 is 13 residues. Germline CDR1 is SQVTM and CDR2 is ANQGSEA. Deletions cut 6 bases from V and 6 bases from J, with 17 bases between. CDR3 amino acids: CSVCRVVEAEAFF. CDR3 DNA sequence: TGCAGCGTATGCAGGGTCGTAGAGGCTGAAGCTTTCTTT.

V and J are TRBV27 and TRBJ2-1, with TRBD2 identical over 10 bases. The CDR3 has 15 residues. J lost 3 bases, V lost 4 bases, and 3 bases had no gene match. Germline V gene sequence: CDR1 MNHEY, CDR2 SMNVEV (reference sequence). CDR3 sequence reads: CASSSTSGFYNEQFF. In DNA form, the CDR3 reads TGTGCCAGCAGTTCGACTAGCGGGTTCTACAATGAGCAGTTCTTC.

The table lists this clone with a count of one. The rearrangement uses TRBV7-2 and TRBJ2-2; D remains unclear. The germline V gene encodes CDR1 SGHTA and CDR2 FQGNSA. The V end lost 5 bases, the J end lost 0 bases, and 7 bases lay between the germline ends. The CDR3 loop spans 14 amino acids. CDR3 in amino acids: CASSPTSNTGELFF. DNA of the CDR3: TGTGCCAGCAGCCCGACTTCGAACACCGGGGAGCTGTTTTTT.

The chain joins TRBV29-1 to TRBJ2-7; a possible D gene is TRBD1 (6 bases). With 7 bases removed from V and 5 bases from J, the gap between germline ends came to 18 bases. CDR1 and CDR2 from the germline V gene are SQVTM and ANQGSEA. CDR3 length: 13 residues. The CDR3 region has the DNA TGCAGCGCACGATTACAGGGAAGGCACGAGCAGTACTTC. Its protein is CSARLQGRHEQYF.

The V and J genes are TRBV27 and TRBJ2-7; a possible D gene is TRBD1 (6 bases). V lost 5 bases, J lost 3 bases, and 14 bases lay in between. Germline CDR1 MNHEY, CDR2 SMNVEV (reference sequence). This CDR3 has 14 amino acids. The CDR3 here is CASSGRGLSYEQYF. The CDR3 DNA follows: TGTGCCAGCAGTGGTAGGGGGTTAAGCTACGAGCAGTACTTC.

J is TRBJ1-2 and V is TRBV7-9; 7 nucleotides match TRBD1. With 1 base clipped from V and 2 bases from J, the junction kept 10 bases outside the gene matches. CDR1 is SEHNR, CDR2 FQNEAQ, per germline (reference sequence). The CDR3 has 17 residues. DNA of the CDR3: TGTGCCAGCAGCTTAGACGTAGGGGGCGCAGGGAACTATGGCTACACCTTC. Translated: CASSLDVGGAGNYGYTF. The variable domain in full, completed from reference TRBV7-9 and TRBJ1-2, reads DTGVSQNPRHKITKRGQNVTFRCDPISEHNRLYWYRQTLGQGPEFLTYFQNEAQLEKSRLLSDRFSAERPKGSFSTLEIQRTEQGDSAMYLCASSLDVGGAGNYGYTFGSGTRLTVV.

The gene calls are TRBV6-2 or TRBV6-3 and TRBJ2-7; unclear D gene. CDR1 MNHEY and CDR2 SVGEGT come from the germline V gene. V was trimmed by 4 bases and J by 8 bases, leaving 9 bases between them. The CDR3 contains 11 residues. In DNA, the CDR3 is TGTGCCAGCAGTTCCCACCAGAAGCAGTACTTC. It is translated as CASSSHQKQYF.

The chain recombines TRBV28 with TRBJ2-3; 12 bases align to TRBD2. The CDR3 runs 18 residues. V was clipped by 6 bases and J by 5 bases; unmatched bases: 15. Germline V gene data show CDR1 as MDHEN and CDR2 as SYDVKM. CDR3 protein: CASSPSGRLAGAIDTQYF. In DNA form, the CDR3 reads TGTGCCAGCAGCCCTTCCGGGAGACTAGCGGGAGCCATAGATACGCAGTATTTT.

The V gene is TRBV6-1, the J gene TRBJ2-1, with 11 bases fitting TRBD2. The CDR3 has 16 amino acids. Trimming took 4 bases from V and 4 from J; bases not matched to a gene: 6. Per germline, CDR1 MNHNS and CDR2 SASEGT. The CDR3 DNA sequence: TGTGCCAGCAGTGCTCCGGGACTAGCGGTTTACAATGAGCAGTTCTTC. Its protein product is CASSAPGLAVYNEQFF.

The chain has TRBV7-8 and TRBJ2-1, with TRBD1 matching 10 bases. The V and J ends lost 5 bases and 3 bases, in that order; junction bases with no gene match: 4. The CDR3 contains 15 residues. Looked up from germline, CDR1 is SGHVS and CDR2 is FQNEAQ. The chain's CDR3 is CASSRGQGLYNEQFF. In nucleotides, the CDR3 is TGTGCCAGCAGCCGGGGACAGGGGCTCTACAATGAGCAGTTCTTC.

V and J are TRBV10-2 and TRBJ1-1; 7 bases fit TRBD1. Germline assignment: CDR1 WSHSY and CDR2 SAAADI. The CDR3 has 15 amino acids. J gave up 3 bases and V 4 bases, and 8 bases lay outside the gene matches. CDR3 sequence reads: CASSVLGTEYTEAFF. Here the CDR3 DNA reads TGCGCCAGCAGTGTTTTAGGGACAGAATACACTGAAGCTTTCTTT.

The chain joins TRBV19 to TRBJ2-2, with TRBD1 matching 10 bases. The CDR3 loop spans 16 amino acids. Germline CDR1 LNHDA, CDR2 SQIVND (reference sequence). With 5 bases clipped from V and 3 bases from J, the junction kept 6 bases outside the gene matches. This CDR3 is CASSARDRGDTGELFF. The CDR3 DNA reads as TGTGCCAGTAGTGCCCGGGACAGGGGTGACACCGGGGAGCTGTTTTTT.

This clone was seen a few times. The chain joins TRBV10-3 to TRBJ2-7; D is perhaps TRBD2 (6 bases). The ends were cut back, 6 bases at V and 0 bases at J, with 24 bases in the middle. CDR1 is ENHRY, CDR2 SYGVKD, per germline. The CDR3 covers 18 residues. CDR3 sequence (DNA): TGTGCCATCAGAGAAGAATTTACTAGCCCTGCCTCCTCCTACGAGCAGTACTTC. Translated, it gives CAIREEFTSPASSYEQYF.

This clone was found once. The chain links TRBV3-1 (or the pseudogene TRBV3-2) to TRBJ2-7; weak D call: TRBD2 (5 bases). V dropped 2 bases and J dropped 2 bases, with 10 bases sitting between them. The CDR3 has 14 amino acids. Per germline, CDR1 LGHDT and CDR2 YNNKEL (reference sequence). CDR3 amino acids: CASSQRGLTYEQYF. The CDR3 coding sequence is TGTGCCAGCAGCCAACGTGGACTCACCTACGAGCAGTACTTC.

This rearrangement joins TRBV3-1 (or the pseudogene TRBV3-2) to TRBJ1-6; TRBD1 might be the D (6 bases). CDR3 size: 13 residues. The germline V gene encodes CDR1 LGHDT and CDR2 YNNKEL (reference sequence). V was pared by 3 bases and J by 10 bases, with 10 bases between. CDR3 bases: TGTGCCAGCAGCCAGGGGGCGAGGTCACCCCTCCACTTT. It specifies CASSQGARSPLHF.

The J gene is TRBJ1-4, the V gene TRBV12-5; no definite D call. Germline loops: CDR1 LGHNT, CDR2 FRNRAP. Trimming pared 0 bases from V and 4 bases from J, leaving 21 bases between. This CDR3 contains 19 residues. CDR3 sequence reads: CASGLVLSGRSSYNEKLFF. The CDR3 DNA reads as TGTGCTAGTGGTTTGGTACTTAGCGGCCGCAGCTCTTATAATGAAAAACTGTTTTTT.

V gene TRBV27 combines with J gene TRBJ2-2; 10 bases are shared with TRBD2. The trim removed 6 bases at V and 3 bases at J, leaving 19 bases unmatched. This CDR3 is 20 amino acids long. CDR1 is MNHEY and CDR2 is SMNVEV in the germline V gene (reference sequence). DNA of the CDR3: TGTGCCAGCAGCCGATTATATGGCCGACCTAGCGGGAGAGACACCGGGGAGCTGTTTTTT. Translated, it gives CASSRLYGRPSGRDTGELFF.

Note on this clone: Distinct nucleotide sequences in the sample also encode this CDR3. The chain has TRBV5-1 and TRBJ2-1, with 11 bases matching TRBD2. Germline lookup yields CDR1 SGHRS and CDR2 YFSETQ. CDR3 length equals 15 residues. Germline trimming cut 4 bases from V and 4 bases from J; bases unmatched to any gene: 4. CDR3 sequence reads: CASSLTSGTYNEQFF. The CDR3 DNA sequence: TGCGCCAGCAGCCTGACTAGCGGGACATACAATGAGCAGTTCTTC. The whole variable domain, remainder taken from reference TRBV5-1 and TRBJ2-1, is KAGVTQTPRYLIKTRGQQVTLSCSPISGHRSVSWYQQTPGQGLQFLFEYFSETQRNKGNFPGRFSGRQFSNSRSEMNVSTLELGDSALYLCASSLTSGTYNEQFFGPGTRLTVL.

The chain links TRBV4-2 to TRBJ1-2; 10 nucleotides match TRBD1. The germline V gene encodes CDR1 LGHNA and CDR2 YNFKEQ. V dropped 1 base and J dropped 3; count of bases not matched to a gene: 8. The CDR3 sequence is 17 residues long. The CDR3 DNA is TGTGCCAGCAGCCAAGCTTCGGGACAGGGGCTTGACTATGGCTACACCTTC. Translated: CASSQASGQGLDYGYTF.

This chain connects TRBV5-8 to TRBJ2-7; D is possibly TRBD2 (6 bases). The CDR3 spans 12 residues. V lost 10 bases and J 4 bases, leaving 15 bases between the germline ends. CDR1 and CDR2 (germline): SGHTS, YDEGEE. The CDR3 DNA reads as TGTGCCGGCAACAAGGGACTGTACGAGCAGTACTTC. This codes for CAGNKGLYEQYF.

The J gene is TRBJ1-1, the V gene TRBV19; no clear D gene. The V gene's germline CDR1 is LNHDA and CDR2 SQIVND (reference sequence). The V end lost 5 bases, the J end lost 6 bases, and 13 bases lay between the germline ends. The CDR3 covers 13 residues. Here the CDR3 DNA reads TGTGCCAGTAGTCTCTTGGGAGACCCTGAAGCTTTCTTT. Its protein product is CASSLLGDPEAFF.

This sequence joins TRBV12-5 and TRBJ2-7, with 7 bases that match TRBD1. Germline V gives CDR1 LGHNT, CDR2 FRNRAP. Trimming at V came to 6 bases and at J to 2 bases, leaving 10 bases not matched to a gene. CDR3 length equals 15 residues. This CDR3 is CASGSLRTGTYEQYF. Written as DNA, the CDR3 is TGTGCTAGTGGGTCACTCAGGACAGGAACCTACGAGCAGTACTTC.